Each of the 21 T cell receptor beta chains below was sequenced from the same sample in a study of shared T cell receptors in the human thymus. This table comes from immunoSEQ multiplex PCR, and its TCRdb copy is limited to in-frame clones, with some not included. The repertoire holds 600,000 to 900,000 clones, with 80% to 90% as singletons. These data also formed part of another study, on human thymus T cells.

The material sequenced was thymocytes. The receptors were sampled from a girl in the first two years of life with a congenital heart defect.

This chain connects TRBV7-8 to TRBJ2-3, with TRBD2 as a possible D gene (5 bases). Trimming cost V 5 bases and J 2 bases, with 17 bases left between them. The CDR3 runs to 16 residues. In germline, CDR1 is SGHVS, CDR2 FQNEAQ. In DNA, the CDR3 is TGTGCCAGCAGCCCACAACTAGTATCCCCCACAGATACGCAGTATTTT. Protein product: CASSPQLVSPTDTQYF.

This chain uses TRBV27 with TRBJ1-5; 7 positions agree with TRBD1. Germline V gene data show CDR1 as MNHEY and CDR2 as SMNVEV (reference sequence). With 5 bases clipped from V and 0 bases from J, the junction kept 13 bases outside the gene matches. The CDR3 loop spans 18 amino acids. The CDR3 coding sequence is TGTGCCAGCAGTGTCCCCCTCCAGGGGGTCCATAGCAATCAGCCCCAGCATTTT. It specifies CASSVPLQGVHSNQPQHF.

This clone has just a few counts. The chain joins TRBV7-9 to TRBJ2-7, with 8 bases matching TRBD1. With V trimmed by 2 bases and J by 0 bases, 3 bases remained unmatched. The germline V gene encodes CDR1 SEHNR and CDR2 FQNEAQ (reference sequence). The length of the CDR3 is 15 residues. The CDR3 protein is CASSLSGQVSYEQYF. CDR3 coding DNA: TGTGCCAGCAGCTTATCGGGACAGGTCTCCTACGAGCAGTACTTC.

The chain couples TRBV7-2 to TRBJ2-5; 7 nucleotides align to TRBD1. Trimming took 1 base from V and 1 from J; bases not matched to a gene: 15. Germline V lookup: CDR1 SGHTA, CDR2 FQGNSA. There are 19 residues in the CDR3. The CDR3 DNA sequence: TGTGCCAGCAGCTTAGTTTTATTCCGGGACAGCGATCGCCAAGAGACCCAGTACTTC. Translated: CASSLVLFRDSDRQETQYF.

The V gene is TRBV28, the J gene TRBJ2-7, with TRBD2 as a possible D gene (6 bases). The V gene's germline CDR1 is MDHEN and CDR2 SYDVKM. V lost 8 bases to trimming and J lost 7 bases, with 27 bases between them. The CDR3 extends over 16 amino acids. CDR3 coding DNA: TGTGCCAGCCGATTGGCGGGGACTCCACGGTCGGAGGAGCAGTACTTC. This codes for CASRLAGTPRSEEQYF. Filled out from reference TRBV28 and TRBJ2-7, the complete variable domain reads DVKVTQSSRYLVKRTGEKVFLECVQDMDHENMFWYRQDPGLGLRLIYFSYDVKMKEKGDIPEGYSVSREKKERFSLILESASTNQTSMYLCASRLAGTPRSEEQYFGPGTRLTVT.

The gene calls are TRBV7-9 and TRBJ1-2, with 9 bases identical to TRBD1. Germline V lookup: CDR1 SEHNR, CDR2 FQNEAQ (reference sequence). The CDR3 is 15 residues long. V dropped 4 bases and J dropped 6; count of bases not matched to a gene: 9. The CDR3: CASSSPGQGADGYTF. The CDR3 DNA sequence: TGTGCCAGCAGCTCCCCGGGACAGGGTGCGGATGGCTACACCTTC.

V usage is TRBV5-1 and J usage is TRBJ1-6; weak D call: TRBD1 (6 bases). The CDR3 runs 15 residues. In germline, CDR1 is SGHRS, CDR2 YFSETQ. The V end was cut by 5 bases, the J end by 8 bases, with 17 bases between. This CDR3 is CASRSRGVGDSPLHF. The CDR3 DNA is TGCGCCAGCAGGTCCAGGGGCGTCGGGGATTCACCCCTCCACTTT.

The CDR3 is CASGLVLGGGQETQYF. CDR3 nucleotides: TGTGCTAGTGGTTTGGTACTCGGGGGGGGACAAGAGACCCAGTACTTC. The chain is built from TRBV12-5 and TRBJ2-5; 8 nucleotides agree with TRBD2. The trim removed 0 bases at V and 2 bases at J, leaving 5 bases unmatched. The CDR3 covers 16 residues. Germline V gene sequence: CDR1 LGHNT, CDR2 FRNRAP.

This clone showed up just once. The DNA for the CDR3 is TGTGCCAGCATAATGGGGAGCACTGGAAACACCATATATTTT. Its protein is CASIMGSTGNTIYF. The gene calls are TRBV2 and TRBJ1-3, with unresolved D. Deletions cut 7 bases from V and 2 bases from J, with 12 bases between. The CDR3 has 14 residues. Germline V gene lookup returns CDR1 SNHLY and CDR2 FYNNEI. The full variable domain, in which reference TRBV2 and TRBJ1-3 provide the parts outside the CDR3, is EPEVTQTPSHQVTQMGQEVILRCVPISNHLYFYWYRQILGQKVEFLVSFYNNEISEKSEIFDDQFSVERPDGSNFTLKIRSTKLEDSAMYFCASIMGSTGNTIYFGEGSWLTVV.

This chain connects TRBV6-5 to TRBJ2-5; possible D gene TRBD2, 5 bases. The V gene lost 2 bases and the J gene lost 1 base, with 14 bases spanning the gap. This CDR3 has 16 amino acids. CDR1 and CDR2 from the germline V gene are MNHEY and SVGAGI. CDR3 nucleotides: TGTGCCAGCAGTTACGAATGGAGGTGGCCCCAAGAGACCCAGTACTTC. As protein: CASSYEWRWPQETQYF.

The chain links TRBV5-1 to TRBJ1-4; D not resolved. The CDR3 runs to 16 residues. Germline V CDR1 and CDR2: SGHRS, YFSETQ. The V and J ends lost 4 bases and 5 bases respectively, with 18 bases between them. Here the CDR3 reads CASSEKNSLRNEKLFF. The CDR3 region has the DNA TGCGCCAGCAGCGAGAAAAACAGTCTAAGGAATGAAAAACTGTTTTTT.

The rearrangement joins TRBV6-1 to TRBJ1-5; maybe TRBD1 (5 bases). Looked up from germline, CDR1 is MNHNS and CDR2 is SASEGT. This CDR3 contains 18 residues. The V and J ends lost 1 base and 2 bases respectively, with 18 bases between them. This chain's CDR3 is CASSEDHGGVGGNQPQHF. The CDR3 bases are TGTGCCAGCAGTGAAGACCACGGGGGTGTTGGGGGCAATCAGCCCCAGCATTTT.

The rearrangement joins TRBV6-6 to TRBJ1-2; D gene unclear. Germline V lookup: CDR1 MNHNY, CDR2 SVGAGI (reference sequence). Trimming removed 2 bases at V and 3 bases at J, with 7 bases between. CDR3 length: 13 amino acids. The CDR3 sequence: CASSYGQDYGYTF. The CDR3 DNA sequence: TGTGCCAGCAGTTACGGTCAGGACTATGGCTACACCTTC.

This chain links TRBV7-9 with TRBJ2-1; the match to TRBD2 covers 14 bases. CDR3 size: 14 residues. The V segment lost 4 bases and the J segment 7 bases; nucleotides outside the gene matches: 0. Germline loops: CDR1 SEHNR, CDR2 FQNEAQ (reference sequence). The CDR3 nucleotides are TGTGCCAGCAGCTGGACTAGCGGGGGGAATGAGCAGTTCTTC. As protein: CASSWTSGGNEQFF.

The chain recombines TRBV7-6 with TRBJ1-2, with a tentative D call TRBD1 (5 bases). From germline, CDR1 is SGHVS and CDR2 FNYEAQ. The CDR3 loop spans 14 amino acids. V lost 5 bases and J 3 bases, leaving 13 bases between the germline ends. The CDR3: CASSPSDSYYGYTF. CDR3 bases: TGTGCCAGCAGCCCCTCTGACAGCTACTATGGCTACACCTTC. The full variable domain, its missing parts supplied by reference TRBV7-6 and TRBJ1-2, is GAGVSQSPRYKVTKRGQDVALRCDPISGHVSLYWYRQALGQGPEFLTYFNYEAQQDKSGLPNDRFSAERPEGSISTLTIQRTEQRDSAMYRCASSPSDSYYGYTFGSGTRLTVV.

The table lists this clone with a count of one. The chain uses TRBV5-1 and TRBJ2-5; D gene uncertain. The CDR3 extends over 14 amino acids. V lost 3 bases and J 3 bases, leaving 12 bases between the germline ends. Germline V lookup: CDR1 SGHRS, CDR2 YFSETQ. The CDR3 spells CASSSKQQKETQYF. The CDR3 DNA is TGCGCCAGCAGCTCGAAACAGCAGAAAGAGACCCAGTACTTC.

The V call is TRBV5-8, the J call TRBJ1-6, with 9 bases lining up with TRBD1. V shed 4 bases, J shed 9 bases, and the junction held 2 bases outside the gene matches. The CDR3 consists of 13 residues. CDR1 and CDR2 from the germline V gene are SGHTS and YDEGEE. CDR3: CASSGTGSSPLHF. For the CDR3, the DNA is TGTGCCAGCAGCGGGACAGGGAGTTCACCCCTCCACTTT.

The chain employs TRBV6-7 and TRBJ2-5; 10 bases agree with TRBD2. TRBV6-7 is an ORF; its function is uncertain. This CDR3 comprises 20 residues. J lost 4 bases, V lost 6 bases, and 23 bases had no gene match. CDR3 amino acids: CASRLIMEGGSGGRVETQYF. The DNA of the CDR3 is TGTGCCAGCAGGCTCATAATGGAGGGAGGTAGCGGGGGGCGGGTAGAGACCCAGTACTTC.

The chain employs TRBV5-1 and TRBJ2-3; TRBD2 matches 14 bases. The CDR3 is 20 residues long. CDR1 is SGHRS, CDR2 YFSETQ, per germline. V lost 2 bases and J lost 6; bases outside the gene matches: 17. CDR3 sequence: CASSLPMGLAGAPPADTQYF. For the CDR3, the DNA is TGCGCCAGCAGCTTACCAATGGGACTAGCGGGGGCCCCACCGGCGGATACGCAGTATTTT.

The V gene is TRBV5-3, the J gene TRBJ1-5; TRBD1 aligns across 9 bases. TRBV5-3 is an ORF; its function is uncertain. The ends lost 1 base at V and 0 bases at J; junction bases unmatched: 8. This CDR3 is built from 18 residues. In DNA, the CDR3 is TGTGCCAGAAGCTTGAGCCCGGGACAGGGCGATAGCAATCAGCCCCAGCATTTT. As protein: CARSLSPGQGDSNQPQHF.

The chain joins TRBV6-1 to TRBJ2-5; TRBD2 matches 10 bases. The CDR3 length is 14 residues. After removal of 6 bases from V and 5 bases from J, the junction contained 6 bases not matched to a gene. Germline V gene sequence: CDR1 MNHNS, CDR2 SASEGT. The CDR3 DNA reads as TGTGCCAGCAGAGAGCGGGGGGGAAGGGAGACCCAGTACTTC. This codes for CASRERGGRETQYF.